The next 19 T cell receptor beta chains were all read from a single sample in a study of neoadjuvant anti-PD-1 for oral cavity cancer. Repertoires were generated with immunoSEQ multiplex PCR, while TCRdb's copy carries only in-frame clones and drops some. This sample carries fewer than 8,000 clones, about three fifths of them seen once, and the ten largest clones take about 3.5%. Time point given: after neoadjuvant nivolumab, at surgical resection. Sequenced here: PBMCs, sampled after nivolumab (anti-PD-1) treatment. These receptors originate from a person between 40 and 85 years old with oral cavity squamous cell carcinoma.

The chain couples TRBV6-4 to TRBJ2-3, with D perhaps matching TRBD1 or TRBD2 (5 bases each). There are 15 residues in the CDR3. Germline V gene lookup returns CDR1 MRHNA and CDR2 SNTAGT. V dropped 3 bases and J dropped 2 bases, with 12 bases sitting between them. CDR3 nucleotides: TGTGCCAGCAGTGAAAGCCCGGGGACCACAGATACGCAGTATTTT. Residues: CASSESPGTTDTQYF.

This clone was counted only a few times. This chain's CDR3 is CASSTKGEIGEQYF. The CDR3 nucleotides read TGTGCCAGCAGCACTAAGGGGGAGATTGGAGAGCAGTACTTC. The gene calls are TRBV9 and TRBJ2-7; D is perhaps TRBD1 (6 bases). CDR3 size: 14 residues. Trimming pared 4 bases from V and 7 bases from J, leaving 18 bases between. The germline gives CDR1 SGDLS, CDR2 YYNGEE. Full variable domain (remainder filled in from reference TRBV9 and TRBJ2-7): DSGVTQTPKHLITATGQRVTLRCSPRSGDLSVYWYQQSLDQGLQFLIQYYNGEERAKGNILERFSAQQFPDLHSELNLSSLELGDSALYFCASSTKGEIGEQYFGPGTRLTVT.

The V call is TRBV5-1, the J call TRBJ1-4, with 8 nucleotides matching TRBD1. Germline V gene sequence: CDR1 SGHRS, CDR2 YFSETQ. The CDR3 contains 16 residues. The V gene end was trimmed by 4 bases and the J gene end by 6 bases; junction bases not matched to a gene: 11. CDR3 amino acids: CASSPGTGSLYEKLFF. The CDR3 DNA reads as TGCGCCAGCAGCCCAGGGACAGGATCCCTATATGAAAAACTGTTTTTT.

This clone has just a few counts. V is TRBV19 and J is TRBJ1-5, with unresolved D. Trimming cost V 6 bases and J 3 bases, with 12 bases left between them. This CDR3 spans 14 amino acids. Germline CDR1 reads LNHDA; CDR2 reads SQIVND (reference sequence). This chain's CDR3 is CASRSGPINQPQHF. CDR3 DNA sequence: TGTGCCAGTAGGTCAGGACCGATCAATCAGCCCCAGCATTTT.

V gene TRBV6-1 combines with J gene TRBJ1-4, with D perhaps matching TRBD1 (5 bases). This CDR3 contains 15 residues. V gave up 5 bases and J gave up 3 bases, with 13 bases separating them. CDR1 is MNHNS and CDR2 is SASEGT in the germline V gene. CDR3 nucleotides: TGTGCCAGCAGTAACTTACAGGCCTCTAATGAAAAACTGTTTTTT. Its translation is CASSNLQASNEKLFF.

J is TRBJ2-5 and V is TRBV5-4; TRBD2 matches 8 bases. Germline V lookup: CDR1 SGHNT, CDR2 YYREEE (reference sequence). V lost 4 bases and J lost 0; bases outside the gene matches: 5. The CDR3 extends over 15 amino acids. The CDR3 protein is CASSDRGGYQETQYF. Written as DNA, the CDR3 is TGTGCCAGCAGCGACCGGGGGGGGTACCAAGAGACCCAGTACTTC.

The sample holds one count of this clone. The chain is built from TRBV15 and TRBJ2-7; 8 nucleotides line up with TRBD1. J gave up 6 bases and V 1 base, and 11 bases lay outside the gene matches. This CDR3 spans 16 amino acids. Germline V gene lookup returns CDR1 LNHNV and CDR2 YYDKDF (reference sequence). In DNA form, the CDR3 reads TGTGCCACCAGCAGAGCCCTAGGACAGGGTACCGTCGAGCAGTACTTC. Translating gives CATSRALGQGTVEQYF. Variable domain in full (rest from reference TRBV15 and TRBJ2-7): DAMVIQNPRYQVTQFGKPVTLSCSQTLNHNVMYWYQQKSSQAPKLLFHYYDKDFNNEADTPDNFQSRRPNTSFCFLDIRSPGLGDTAMYLCATSRALGQGTVEQYFGPGTRLTVT.

The chain is built from TRBV7-9 and TRBJ2-7, with a tentative D call TRBD1 (5 bases). The CDR3 extends over 13 amino acids. V was cut by 0 bases and J by 3 bases, with 6 bases left in between. The germline gives CDR1 SEHNR, CDR2 FQNEAQ (reference sequence). CDR3 nucleotide sequence: TGTGCCAGCAGCTTAGCAAGGGGCTACGAGCAGTACTTC. Residues: CASSLARGYEQYF.

V usage is TRBV28 and J usage is TRBJ1-1; D is unresolved. CDR1 is MDHEN and CDR2 is SYDVKM in the germline V gene. The length of the CDR3 is 11 residues. The V gene lost 3 bases and the J gene lost 7 bases, with 6 bases spanning the gap. CDR3 sequence (DNA): TGTGCCAGCAGTTTCAAGAATGAAGCTTTCTTT. Translated: CASSFKNEAFF.

This clone rates as medium-sized. CDR3 bases: TGTGCCAGCAGTGACTCGGACAACAATGAGCAGTTCTTC. Its translation: CASSDSDNNEQFF. The rearrangement links TRBV6-4 to TRBJ2-1; the D gene is possibly TRBD1 (5 bases). The V gene lost 0 bases and the J gene lost 5 bases, with 5 bases spanning the gap. Per the germline V gene, CDR1 is MRHNA and CDR2 is SNTAGT. This CDR3 is 13 amino acids long.

This clone was seen a handful of times. The chain couples TRBV9 to TRBJ2-1, with 7 positions matching TRBD1. CDR3 size: 16 residues. Germline CDR1 is SGDLS and CDR2 is YYNGEE. Trimming cost V 2 bases and J 4 bases; bases outside gene matches: 9. CDR3 bases: TGTGCCAGCAGCGTCAATGCCGGGACAGAGTACAATGAGCAGTTCTTC. Residues: CASSVNAGTEYNEQFF.

This chain joins TRBV5-1 and TRBJ2-3; 8 nucleotides agree with TRBD1. The germline CDR1 and CDR2 sequences are SGHRS and YFSETQ. The CDR3 runs to 15 residues. V trimming: 0 bases; J trimming: 6 bases; junction bases outside the gene matches: 6. CDR3 DNA sequence: TGCGCCAGCAGCTTGGGAGGGACAGGTATCGATACGCAGTATTTT. Its protein is CASSLGGTGIDTQYF.

A few counts support this clone. V and J are TRBV7-2 and TRBJ2-7, with 14 positions matching TRBD2. The germline V gene has CDR1 SGHTA and CDR2 FQGNSA. V was clipped by 1 base and J by 3 bases; unmatched bases: 5. This CDR3 contains 17 residues. CDR3 sequence: CASSLEGTSGGLYEQYF. The CDR3 region has the DNA TGTGCCAGCAGCTTAGAAGGGACTAGCGGGGGACTCTACGAGCAGTACTTC.

The gene calls are TRBV6-5 and TRBJ2-2; TRBD1 agrees at 8 bases. CDR3 length equals 15 residues. Germline CDR1 and CDR2: MNHEY and SVGAGI. The V and J ends lost 6 bases and 8 bases, in that order; junction bases with no gene match: 11. CDR3 loop: CASSRTGGNAGELFF. The DNA of the CDR3 is TGTGCCAGCAGCCGCACAGGGGGGAATGCTGGGGAGCTGTTTTTT.

The chain employs TRBV7-2 and TRBJ2-1; TRBD2 agrees at 14 bases. Trimming removed 2 bases from V and 7 bases from J; junction bases left unmatched: 7. Looked up from germline, CDR1 is SGHTA and CDR2 is FQGNSA. The CDR3 is 17 amino acids. This CDR3 reads CASSLNGLAGGLNEQFF. The CDR3 bases are TGTGCCAGCAGCTTAAACGGACTAGCGGGGGGCCTGAATGAGCAGTTCTTC.

The chain combines TRBV13 with TRBJ2-7; no clear D. The germline V and J ends were trimmed by 0 bases and 0 bases, with 9 bases remaining between them. This CDR3 contains 15 residues. The germline V gene encodes CDR1 PRHDT and CDR2 FYEKMQ (reference sequence). CDR3 amino acids: CASSLGRQPSYEQYF. The CDR3 coding sequence is TGTGCCAGCAGCTTAGGCCGGCAGCCCTCCTACGAGCAGTACTTC. The full variable domain, with the rest looked up from reference TRBV13 and TRBJ2-7, is AAGVIQSPRHLIKEKRETATLKCYPIPRHDTVYWYQQGPGQDPQFLISFYEKMQSDKGSIPDRFSAQQFSDYHSELNMSSLELGDSALYFCASSLGRQPSYEQYFGPGTRLTVT.

The chain carries TRBV7-8 and TRBJ1-5; perhaps TRBD1 as D (5 bases). V dropped 5 bases and J dropped 0 bases, with 17 bases sitting between them. Looked up from germline, CDR1 is SGHVS and CDR2 is FQNEAQ. The CDR3 consists of 17 residues. CDR3 sequence: CASSDGQSIYSNQPQHF. The CDR3 nucleotides read TGTGCCAGCAGCGATGGACAATCGATCTATAGCAATCAGCCCCAGCATTTT. Full variable domain (rest looked up from reference TRBV7-8 and TRBJ1-5): GAGVSQSPRYKVAKRGQDVALRCDPISGHVSLFWYQQALGQGPEFLTYFQNEAQLDKSGLPSDRFFAERPEGSVSTLKIQRTQQEDSAVYLCASSDGQSIYSNQPQHFGDGTRLSIL.

The chain uses TRBV5-1 and TRBJ1-6; no clear D gene. The germline V gene encodes CDR1 SGHRS and CDR2 YFSETQ. V was clipped by 1 base and J by 8 bases, with 10 bases between them. The CDR3 consists of 14 residues. The CDR3 loop reads CASSLRSADSPLHF. The CDR3 bases are TGCGCCAGCAGCTTGAGGTCTGCGGATTCACCCCTCCACTTT.

The chain has TRBV15 and TRBJ2-5; 8 bases align to TRBD2. This CDR3 is built from 16 residues. Trimming at V came to 1 base and at J to 0 bases, leaving 4 bases not matched to a gene. Per germline, CDR1 LNHNV and CDR2 YYDKDF (reference sequence). The CDR3 protein is CATSRALGGDQETQYF. In DNA form, the CDR3 reads TGTGCCACCAGCAGAGCCCTCGGGGGGGACCAAGAGACCCAGTACTTC.